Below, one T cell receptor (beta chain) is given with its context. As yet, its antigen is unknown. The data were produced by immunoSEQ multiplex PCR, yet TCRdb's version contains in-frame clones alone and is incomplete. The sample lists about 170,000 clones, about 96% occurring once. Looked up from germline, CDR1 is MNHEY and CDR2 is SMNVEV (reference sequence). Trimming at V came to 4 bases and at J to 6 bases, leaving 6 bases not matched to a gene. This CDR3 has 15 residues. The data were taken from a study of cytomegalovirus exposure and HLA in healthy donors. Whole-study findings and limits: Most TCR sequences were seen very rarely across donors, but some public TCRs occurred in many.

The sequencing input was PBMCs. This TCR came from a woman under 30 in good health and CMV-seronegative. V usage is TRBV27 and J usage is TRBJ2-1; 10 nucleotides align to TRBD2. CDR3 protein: CASSSPTSGTNEQFF. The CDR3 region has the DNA TGTGCCAGCAGTTCCCCCACTAGCGGGACCAATGAGCAGTTCTTC.